This TCR beta chain was retrieved from a study of response to subunit inactivated influenza vaccine. The study's findings and limits: After each seasonal influenza vaccination, few new T cells are recruited, the authors suggested.

CDR1 and CDR2 (germline): SGHTA, FQGNSA. Trimming removed 4 bases from V and 3 bases from J; junction bases left unmatched: 6. This CDR3 is built from 16 residues. Each CDR3 protein is one row after TCRdb ran MiXCR on the RT-PCR reads. The sample contains 500,000 to 550,000 distinct CDR3 sequences, under 9% of which appear only once. Of note for this clonotype: Its antigen is not identified.

This TCR was sampled from a man aged 50 to 69 who received an inactivated influenza vaccine. The V and J genes are TRBV7-2 and TRBJ2-7; 13 bases line up with TRBD2. Specimen: PBMCs from blood, collected roughly 24 months after vaccination. CDR3 coding DNA: TGTGCCAGCAGCTATCGAAGGACTAGCGGGGGCTACGAGCAGTACTTC. Translating gives CASSYRRTSGGYEQYF. The entire variable domain, with the rest obtained from reference TRBV7-2 and TRBJ2-7, is as follows: GAGVSQSPSNKVTEKGKDVELRCDPISGHTALYWYRQSLGQGLEFLIYFQGNSAPDKSGLPSDRFSAERTGGSVSTLTIQRTQQEDSAVYLCASSYRRTSGGYEQYFGPGTRLTVT.